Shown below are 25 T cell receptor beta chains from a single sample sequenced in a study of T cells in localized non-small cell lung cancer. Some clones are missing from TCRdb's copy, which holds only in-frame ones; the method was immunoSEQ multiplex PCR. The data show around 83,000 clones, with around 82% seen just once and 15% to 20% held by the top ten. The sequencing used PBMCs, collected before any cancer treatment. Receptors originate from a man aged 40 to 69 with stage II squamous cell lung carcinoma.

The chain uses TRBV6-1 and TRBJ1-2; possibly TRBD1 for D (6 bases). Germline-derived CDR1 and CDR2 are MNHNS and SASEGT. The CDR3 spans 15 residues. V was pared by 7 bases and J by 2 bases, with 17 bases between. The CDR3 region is CASTRDIPRNYGYTF. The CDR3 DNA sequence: TGTGCCAGCACCCGGGACATCCCGCGGAACTATGGCTACACCTTC.

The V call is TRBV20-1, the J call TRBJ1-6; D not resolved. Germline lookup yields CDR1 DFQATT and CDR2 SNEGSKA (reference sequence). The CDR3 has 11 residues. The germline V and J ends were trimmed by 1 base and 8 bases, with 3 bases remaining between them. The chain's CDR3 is CSARGDSPLHF. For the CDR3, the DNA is TGCAGTGCTAGAGGAGATTCACCCCTCCACTTT.

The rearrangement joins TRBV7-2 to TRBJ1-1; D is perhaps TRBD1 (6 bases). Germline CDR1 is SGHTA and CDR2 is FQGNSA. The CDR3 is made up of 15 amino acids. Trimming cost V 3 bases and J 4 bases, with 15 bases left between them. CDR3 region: CASSFHRVSSTEAFF. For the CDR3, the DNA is TGTGCCAGCAGCTTTCACAGGGTATCAAGCACTGAAGCTTTCTTT.

CDR3 residues: CAWRAPLGRSYEQYF. The CDR3 region has the DNA TGTGCCTGGAGGGCTCCCCTAGGCAGGTCCTACGAGCAGTACTTC. The genes are TRBV30 and TRBJ2-7; D not resolved. Trimming took 3 bases from V and 1 from J, leaving 16 bases between them. CDR3 length: 15 residues. Germline V gene lookup returns CDR1 GTSNPN and CDR2 SVGIG (reference sequence).

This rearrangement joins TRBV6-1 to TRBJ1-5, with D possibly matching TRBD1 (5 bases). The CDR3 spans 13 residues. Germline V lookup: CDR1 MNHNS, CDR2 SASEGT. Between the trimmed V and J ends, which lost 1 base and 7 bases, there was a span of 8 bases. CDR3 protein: CASSEEGAQPQHF. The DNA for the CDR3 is TGTGCCAGCAGTGAAGAAGGGGCACAGCCCCAGCATTTT.

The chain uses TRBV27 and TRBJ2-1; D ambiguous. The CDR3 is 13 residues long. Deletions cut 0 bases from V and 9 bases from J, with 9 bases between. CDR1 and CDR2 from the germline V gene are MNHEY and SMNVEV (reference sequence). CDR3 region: CASSLSSLFEQFF. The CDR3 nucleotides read TGTGCCAGCAGTTTATCATCGCTATTTGAGCAGTTCTTC.

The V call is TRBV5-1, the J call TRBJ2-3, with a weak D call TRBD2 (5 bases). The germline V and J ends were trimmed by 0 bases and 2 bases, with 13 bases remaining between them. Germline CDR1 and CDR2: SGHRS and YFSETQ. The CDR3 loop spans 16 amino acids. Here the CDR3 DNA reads TGCGCCAGCAGCTTGGGAAGCGGACCTCACACAGATACGCAGTATTTT. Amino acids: CASSLGSGPHTDTQYF.

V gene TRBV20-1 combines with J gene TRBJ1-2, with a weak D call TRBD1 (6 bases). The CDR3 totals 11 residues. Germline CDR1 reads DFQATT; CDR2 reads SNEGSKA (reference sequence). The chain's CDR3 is CSPLFGGGYTF. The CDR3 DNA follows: TGCAGCCCACTATTTGGGGGCGGCTACACCTTC.

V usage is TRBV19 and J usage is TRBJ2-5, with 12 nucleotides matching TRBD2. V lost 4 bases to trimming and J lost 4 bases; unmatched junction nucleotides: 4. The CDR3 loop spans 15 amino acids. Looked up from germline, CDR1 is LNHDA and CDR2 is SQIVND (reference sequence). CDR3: CASSRLAGVRETQYF. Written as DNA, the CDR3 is TGTGCCAGTAGTAGACTAGCGGGAGTCCGAGAGACCCAGTACTTC.

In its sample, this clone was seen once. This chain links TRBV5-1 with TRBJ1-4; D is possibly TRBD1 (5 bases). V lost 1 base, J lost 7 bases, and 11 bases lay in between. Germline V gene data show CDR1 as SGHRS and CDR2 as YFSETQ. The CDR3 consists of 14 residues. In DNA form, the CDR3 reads TGCGCCAGCAGCTTGCCAGGGTTGGGTGAAAAACTGTTTTTT. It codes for CASSLPGLGEKLFF.

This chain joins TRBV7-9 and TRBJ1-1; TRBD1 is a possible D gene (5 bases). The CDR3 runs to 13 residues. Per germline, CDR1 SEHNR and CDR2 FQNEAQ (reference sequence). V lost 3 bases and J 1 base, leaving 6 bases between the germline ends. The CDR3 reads CASSFQGNTEAFF. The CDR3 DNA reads TGTGCCAGCAGCTTTCAGGGGAACACTGAAGCTTTCTTT.

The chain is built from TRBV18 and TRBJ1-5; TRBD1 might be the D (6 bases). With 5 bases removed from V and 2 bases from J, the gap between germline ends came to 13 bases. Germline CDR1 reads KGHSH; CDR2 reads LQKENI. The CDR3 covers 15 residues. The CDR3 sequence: CASSRVGAGNQPQHF. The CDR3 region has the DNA TGTGCCAGCTCAAGGGTGGGGGCGGGCAATCAGCCCCAGCATTTT. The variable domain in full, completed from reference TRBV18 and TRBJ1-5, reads NAGVMQNPRHLVRRRGQEARLRCSPMKGHSHVYWYRQLPEEGLKFMVYLQKENIIDESGMPKERFSAEFPKEGPSILRIQQVVRGDSAAYFCASSRVGAGNQPQHFGDGTRLSIL.

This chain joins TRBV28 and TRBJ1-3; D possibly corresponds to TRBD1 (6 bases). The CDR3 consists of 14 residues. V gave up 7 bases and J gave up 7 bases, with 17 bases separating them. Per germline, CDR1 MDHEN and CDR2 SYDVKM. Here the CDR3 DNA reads TGTGCCAGCACCCTAGGGGGTGGTCGGAACACCATATATTTT. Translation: CASTLGGGRNTIYF.

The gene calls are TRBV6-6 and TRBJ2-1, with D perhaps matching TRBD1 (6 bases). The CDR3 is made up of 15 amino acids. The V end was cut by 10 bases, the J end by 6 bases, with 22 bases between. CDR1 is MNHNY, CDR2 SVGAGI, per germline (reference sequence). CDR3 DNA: TGTGCCACAGGGTTAGGGGGTGTTGCGTCCAATGAGCAGTTCTTC. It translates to CATGLGGVASNEQFF.

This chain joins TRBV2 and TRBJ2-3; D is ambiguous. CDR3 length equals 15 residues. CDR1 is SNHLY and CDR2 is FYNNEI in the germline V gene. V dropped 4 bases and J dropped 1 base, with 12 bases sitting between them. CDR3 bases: TGTGCCAGCAGTGTTAAGGGCATGGGCACAGATACGCAGTATTTT. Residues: CASSVKGMGTDTQYF. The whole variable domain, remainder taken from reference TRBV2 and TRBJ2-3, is EPEVTQTPSHQVTQMGQEVILRCVPISNHLYFYWYRQILGQKVEFLVSFYNNEISEKSEIFDDQFSVERPDGSNFTLKIRSTKLEDSAMYFCASSVKGMGTDTQYFGPGTRLTVL.

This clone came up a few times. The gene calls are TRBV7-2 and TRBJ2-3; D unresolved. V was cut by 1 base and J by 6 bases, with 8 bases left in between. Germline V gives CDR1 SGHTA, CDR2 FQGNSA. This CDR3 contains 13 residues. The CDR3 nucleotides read TGTGCCAGCAGCTTAGATGCGGTTGATACGCAGTATTTT. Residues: CASSLDAVDTQYF.

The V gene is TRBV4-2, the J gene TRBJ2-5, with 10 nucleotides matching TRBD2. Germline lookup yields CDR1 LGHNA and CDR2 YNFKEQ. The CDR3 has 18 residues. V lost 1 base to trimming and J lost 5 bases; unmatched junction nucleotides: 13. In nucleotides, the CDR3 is TGTGCCAGCAGCCAAGTATATGTCCTAGCGGGAGTCCCCGAGACCCAGTACTTC. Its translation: CASSQVYVLAGVPETQYF.

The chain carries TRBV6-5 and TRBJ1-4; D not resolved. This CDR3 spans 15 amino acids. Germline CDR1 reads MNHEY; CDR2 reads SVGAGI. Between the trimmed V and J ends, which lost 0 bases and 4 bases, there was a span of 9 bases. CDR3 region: CASSYSSGNNEKLFF. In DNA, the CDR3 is TGTGCCAGCAGTTACTCGAGTGGTAATAATGAAAAACTGTTTTTT.

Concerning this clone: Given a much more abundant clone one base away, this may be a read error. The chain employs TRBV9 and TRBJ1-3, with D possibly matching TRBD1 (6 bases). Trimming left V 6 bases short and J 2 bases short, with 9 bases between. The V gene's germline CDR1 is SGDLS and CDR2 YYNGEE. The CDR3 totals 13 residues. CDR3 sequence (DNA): TGTGCCAGCACCCGGGACACTGGAAACACCATATATTTT. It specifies CASTRDTGNTIYF. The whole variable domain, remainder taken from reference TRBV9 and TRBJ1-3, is DSGVTQTPKHLITATGQRVTLRCSPRSGDLSVYWYQQSLDQGLQFLIQYYNGEERAKGNILERFSAQQFPDLHSELNLSSLELGDSALYFCASTRDTGNTIYFGEGSWLTVV.

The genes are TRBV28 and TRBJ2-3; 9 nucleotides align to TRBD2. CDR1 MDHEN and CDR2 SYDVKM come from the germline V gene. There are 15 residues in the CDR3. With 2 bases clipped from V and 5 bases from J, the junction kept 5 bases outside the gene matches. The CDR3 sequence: CASSLRREGGDTQYF. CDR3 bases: TGTGCCAGCAGTTTACGGCGGGAGGGGGGAGATACGCAGTATTTT. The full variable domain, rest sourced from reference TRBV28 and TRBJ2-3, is DVKVTQSSRYLVKRTGEKVFLECVQDMDHENMFWYRQDPGLGLRLIYFSYDVKMKEKGDIPEGYSVSREKKERFSLILESASTNQTSMYLCASSLRREGGDTQYFGPGTRLTVL.

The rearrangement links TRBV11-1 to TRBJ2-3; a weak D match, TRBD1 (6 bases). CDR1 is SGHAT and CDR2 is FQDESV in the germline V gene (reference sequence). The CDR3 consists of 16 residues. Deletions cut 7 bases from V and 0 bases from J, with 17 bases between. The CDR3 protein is CASTLVRGGSTDTQYF. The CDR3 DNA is TGTGCCAGCACCCTTGTCCGAGGGGGTAGCACAGATACGCAGTATTTT.

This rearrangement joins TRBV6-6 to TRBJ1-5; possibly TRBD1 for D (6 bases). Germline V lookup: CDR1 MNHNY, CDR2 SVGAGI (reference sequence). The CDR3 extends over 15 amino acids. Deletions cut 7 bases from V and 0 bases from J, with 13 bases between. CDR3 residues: CASNRDRYSNQPQHF. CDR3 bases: TGTGCCAGCAACCGAGACAGGTATAGCAATCAGCCCCAGCATTTT.

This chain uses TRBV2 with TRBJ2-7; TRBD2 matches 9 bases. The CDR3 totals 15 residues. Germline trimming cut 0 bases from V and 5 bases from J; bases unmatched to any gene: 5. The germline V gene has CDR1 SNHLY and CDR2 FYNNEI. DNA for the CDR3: TGTGCCAGCAGTGAAGCAGGCGGGAGGGGGGACGAGCAGTACTTC. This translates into CASSEAGGRGDEQYF.

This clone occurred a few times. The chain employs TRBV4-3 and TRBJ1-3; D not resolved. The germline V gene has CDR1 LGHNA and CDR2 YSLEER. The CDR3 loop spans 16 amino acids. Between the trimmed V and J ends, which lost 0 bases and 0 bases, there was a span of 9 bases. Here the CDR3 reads CASSQESGFSGNTIYF. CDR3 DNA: TGCGCCAGCAGCCAAGAGTCTGGTTTCTCTGGAAACACCATATATTTT.

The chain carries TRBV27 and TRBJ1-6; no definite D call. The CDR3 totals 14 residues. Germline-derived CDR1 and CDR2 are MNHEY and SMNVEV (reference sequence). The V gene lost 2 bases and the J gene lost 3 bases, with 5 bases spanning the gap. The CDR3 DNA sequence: TGTGCCAGCAGTTTAGGGATCTATAATTCACCCCTCCACTTT. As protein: CASSLGIYNSPLHF.